The entry below gives a single T cell receptor (beta chain) sequence along with its context. Its antigen is not known. From germline, CDR1 is SGDLS and CDR2 YYNGEE. Trimming stripped 0 bases from V and 2 bases from J, with 5 bases between. The CDR3 sequence is 14 residues long. This specimen belongs to a study of T cell responses to AZD1222 COVID-19 vaccine. Findings and caveats of the study: Baseline antibody screening turned up just six seropositive AZD1222 recipients. The donors showed a predominance of white British ancestry and of females, with possible underestimation of clonal diversity. Spike-specific TCR breadth and depth went up after people got two AZD1222 doses.

Assay: immunoSEQ multiplex PCR; the TCRdb copy retains only in-frame clones and omits some. The repertoire holds more than 80,000 clones, with about 91% as singletons. The chain combines TRBV9 with TRBJ2-2, with D unresolved. This receptor was identified in an adult who received the AZD1222 COVID-19 vaccine. This specimen was peripheral blood, taken 28 days after the second AZD1222 dose. The CDR3 loop reads CASSVEGNTGELFF. The CDR3 DNA is TGTGCCAGCAGCGTAGAGGGAAACACCGGGGAGCTGTTTTTT. The whole variable domain, filled in from reference TRBV9 and TRBJ2-2, reads DSGVTQTPKHLITATGQRVTLRCSPRSGDLSVYWYQQSLDQGLQFLIQYYNGEERAKGNILERFSAQQFPDLHSELNLSSLELGDSALYFCASSVEGNTGELFFGEGSRLTVL.